This is a list of T cell receptor beta chains from one sample in a study of blood T cell repertoires in COVID-19. TCRdb keeps only in-frame clones here, not all; method: immunoSEQ multiplex PCR. The sample gives approximately 61,000 clones, around four fifths of which show up once; 5.3% is in the top ten. The specimen sequenced was peripheral blood. The receptor source for this set is a man between 65 and 85 years old with acute or convalescent COVID-19. CDR3s include the opening cysteine and the closing phenylalanine or tryptophan. The D gene is left open where the match is weak. Size tells how often a clone was seen (once, few, many) or the class of an expanded clone, and some rows leave it out.

>TRBV6-5|.|once|TRBJ1-6
TGTGCCAGCACCCATGACAGGCAAGCTTTTCTCCACTTT
CASTHDRQAFLHF
>TRBV18|TRBD1|.|TRBJ1-3
TGTGCCAGCTCACCGAAGACCGGGACAGGGGCCAACACCATATATTTT
CASSPKTGTGANTIYF
>TRBV19|TRBD1|.|TRBJ1-4
TGTGCCAGCCTTTCCGGGACAGGGGGGTTAGATGAAAAACTGTTTTTT
CASLSGTGGLDEKLFF
>TRBV7-9|.|.|TRBJ2-3
TGTGCCAGCAGCTTTGGAGGGGGCCCGGCCGATACGCAGTATTTT
CASSFGGGPADTQYF
>TRBV5-4|TRBD2|.|TRBJ2-3
TGTGCCAGCAGCTTGGTCCCTAGCGGGGGCGGGGATACGCAGTATTTT
CASSLVPSGGGDTQYF
>TRBV4-2|.|.|TRBJ1-5
TGTGCCAGCAGCCTAATACAGGGAGGGGATCAGCCCCAGCATTTT
CASSLIQGGDQPQHF
>TRBV7-8|.|.|TRBJ2-2
TGTGCCAGCAGCTTAGACCCGGGACATATGAACACCGGGGAGCTGTTTTTT
CASSLDPGHMNTGELFF
>TRBV28|.|few|TRBJ1-1
TGTGCCAGCAGGGGGGGCACTGAAGCTTTCTTT
CASRGGTEAFF
>TRBV5-1|TRBD1|.|TRBJ1-2
TGCGCCAGCAGCCGGGGGACAGCGCATAATGGCTACACCTTC
CASSRGTAHNGYTF
>TRBV29-1|TRBD1|.|TRBJ1-2
TGCAGCGCCACAGGGGGCTATGGCTACACCTTC
CSATGGYGYTF
>TRBV5-4|.|.|TRBJ1-2
TGTGCCAGCAGCTTGGCCTCATATAAGGGGAAGTTTGGCTACACCTTC
CASSLASYKGKFGYTF
>TRBV10-3|.|once|TRBJ2-5
TGTGCCATCAGTGGGGGCAGCCAAGAGACCCAGTACTTC
CAISGGSQETQYF
>TRBV7-6|TRBD2|.|TRBJ2-7
TGTGCCAGCAGCCCCTCGCGGGGGAGCTCCTACGAGCAGTACTTC
CASSPSRGSSYEQYF
>TRBV13|.|.|TRBJ1-2
TGTGCCAGCAGCCCAACAACAGGCGCTGGCTACACCTTC
CASSPTTGAGYTF
>TRBV6-1|TRBD2|.|TRBJ2-5
TGTGCCAGCAGTGTTCTGACTAGCGGAGATCAAGAGACCCAGTACTTC
CASSVLTSGDQETQYF
>TRBV28|.|.|TRBJ2-7
TGTGCCAGCAGCGGAGGGGGGGGCAGCCACTACGAGCAGTACTTC
CASSGGGGSHYEQYF
>TRBV19|TRBD1|.|TRBJ2-6
TGTGCCAGTACTATGGGGACAGGGTTCGTGTCTGGGGCCAACGTCCTGACTTTC
CASTMGTGFVSGANVLTF
>TRBV3-1/TRBV3-2|TRBD1|.|TRBJ1-1
TGTGCCAGCAGCCCCATGGACAGGGGGGACACTGAAGCTTTCTTT
CASSPMDRGDTEAFF
>TRBV14|.|.|TRBJ2-5
TGTGCCAGCAGCCAGCCACAGGGGAGGGAGACCCAGTACTTC
CASSQPQGRETQYF
>TRBV9|TRBD2|.|TRBJ2-1
TGTGCCAGCAGCCCGGGAGGCCCGCAGTTCTTC
CASSPGGPQFF
>TRBV10-3|TRBD1|once|TRBJ1-1
TGTGCCATCAGTGATAGAGGGGGCGGAACTGAAGCTTTCTTT
CAISDRGGGTEAFF
>TRBV7-9|.|.|TRBJ1-1
TGTGCCAGCAGCTTAGGAACAGGGTGGGCTGAAGCTTTCTTT
CASSLGTGWAEAFF
>TRBV2|.|.|TRBJ2-1
TGTGCCAGCATTTTACAGAGCTCCTACAATGAGCAGTTCTTC
CASILQSSYNEQFF
>TRBV14|.|.|TRBJ2-1
TGTGCCAGCAGCAGGGGACTTCACAATGAGCAGTTCTTC
CASSRGLHNEQFF
>TRBV3-1/TRBV3-2|TRBD1|.|TRBJ1-2
TGTGCCAGCAGCCTTCCCGGACAGGGGGCAGGCGGCTACACCTTC
CASSLPGQGAGGYTF
>TRBV12-5|.|.|TRBJ2-1
TGTGCTAGTGGTTTGGGACTCCTGGGGTTCTTC
CASGLGLLGFF
>TRBV7-9|.|.|TRBJ1-2
TGTGCCAGCAGCTTAGTACAGGCCCACAGTTACACCTTC
CASSLVQAHSYTF
>TRBV19|.|many|TRBJ1-6
TGTGCCAGTAGTATAGTCCGGGGGGGGAATTCACCCCTCCACTTT
CASSIVRGGNSPLHF
>TRBV5-1|.|.|TRBJ2-2
TGCGCCAGCAGCTTGGCCTACAGTGCCGGGGAGCTGTTTTTT
CASSLAYSAGELFF
>TRBV5-6|.|.|TRBJ2-3
TGTGCCAGCAGCTTTTTCGGTACGCAGTATTTT
CASSFFGTQYF
>TRBV7-9|.|many|TRBJ1-5
TGTGCCAGCAGCCCCACCGCGGCGGGAGATCAGCCCCAGCATTTT
CASSPTAAGDQPQHF
>TRBV6-5|TRBD1|.|TRBJ2-3
TGTGCCAGCAGGGGACAGGGCGCTAGCACAGATACGCAGTATTTT
CASRGQGASTDTQYF
>TRBV5-4|TRBD2|.|TRBJ2-1
TGTGCCAGCAGCTTGGGACTAGCGGGAGCTTACAATGAGCAGTTCTTC
CASSLGLAGAYNEQFF
>TRBV7-2|.|.|TRBJ2-7
TGTGCCAGCAGCCAGCGGCCGTACGAGCAGTACTTC
CASSQRPYEQYF
>TRBV6-5|.|once|TRBJ1-1
TGTGCCAGCAGTCCCCATGGGGGGGGGACTGAAGCTTTCTTT
CASSPHGGGTEAFF
>TRBV18|.|.|TRBJ2-7
TGTGCCAGCTCACCGGCGGGATCTCGCGAGCAGTACTTC
CASSPAGSREQYF
>TRBV2|.|.|TRBJ1-5
TGTGCCAGCGGCGGGGCAGGTAGGTTGTATCAGCCCCAGCATTTT
CASGGAGRLYQPQHF
>TRBV2|TRBD2|few|TRBJ2-1
TGTGCCAGCACCCAAGCGGGGGAAAGCTCCTACAATGAGCAGTTCTTC
CASTQAGESSYNEQFF
>TRBV7-9|.|.|TRBJ1-4
TGTGCCAGCAGCTTAGTATCAGTTAATGAAAAACTGTTTTTT
CASSLVSVNEKLFF
>TRBV12-3/TRBV12-4|.|.|TRBJ1-1
TGTGCCAGCAGTTACAGGGAAACTTTCTTT
CASSYRETFF
>TRBV5-1|.|.|TRBJ1-1
.
CASSITVGTGTFF
>TRBV29-1|TRBD2|once|TRBJ2-2
TGCAGCGTGACCGGGACTAGCGGGGCCGGCAGGGAGCTGTTTTTT
CSVTGTSGAGRELFF
>TRBV6-5|.|.|TRBJ2-7
TGTGCCAGCAGCCTTACAGCTTACGAGCAGTACTTC
CASSLTAYEQYF
>TRBV7-3|TRBD2|.|TRBJ2-1
TGTGCCAGCAGCTTAAGGGGCGGGGGTGACAATGAGCAGTTCTTC
CASSLRGGGDNEQFF
>TRBV6-6|.|.|TRBJ2-2
TGTGCCACAAGACAGGCCACCGGGGAGCTGTTTTTT
CATRQATGELFF
>TRBV4-1|TRBD2|.|TRBJ2-1
TGCGCCAGCAGCCTAACTAGCGGGACCCCCAATGAGCAGTTCTTC
CASSLTSGTPNEQFF
>TRBV5-6|TRBD1|.|TRBJ2-2
TGTGCCAGCAGCGCTCGGACAGGAAACACCGGGGAGCTGTTTTTT
CASSARTGNTGELFF
>TRBV6-6|.|.|TRBJ2-5
TGTGCCAGCAGTTACGGGGGCGAGACCCAGTACTTC
CASSYGGETQYF
>TRBV19|TRBD2|once|TRBJ2-1
TGTGCCAGTAGCCGGACTAGCTCCTACAATGAGCAGTTCTTC
CASSRTSSYNEQFF
>TRBV5-1|.|.|TRBJ1-6
TGCGCCAGCAGCTTGGCAACAGGGTTAGGTTCACCCCTCCACTTT
CASSLATGLGSPLHF
>TRBV29-1|.|.|TRBJ1-4
TGCAGCGCCGAAACAGGGAGTGATGGTGAAAAACTGTTTTTT
CSAETGSDGEKLFF
>TRBV18|.|.|TRBJ2-5
TGTGCCAGCTCACCACCCATGCGAGACCAGTACTTC
CASSPPMRDQYF
>TRBV28|TRBD2|.|TRBJ2-7
TGTGCCAGCAGTTTAGCTAGCGGGCCCTACGAGCAGTACTTC
CASSLASGPYEQYF
>TRBV2|TRBD1|.|TRBJ1-1
TGTGCCAGCTCGACAGGGGCCGGGACTGAAGCTTTCTTT
CASSTGAGTEAFF